The clone carrying this TCR beta chain was picked up many times. The target antigen is unknown. CDR1 is SGHVS, CDR2 FQNEAQ, per germline. The CDR3 has 17 residues. V shed 6 bases, J shed 1 base, and the junction held 10 bases outside the gene matches. This sample is part of a study of early T cells in non-severe SARS-CoV-2 infection. Study information: Unsorted whole blood bulk RNA was sequenced, with unpaired chains. The study's findings and limits: VDJdb-based matching was biased toward anti-spike CD8 responses and missed private and CD4 specificities.

cDNA molecules, individually, were tagged with unique molecular identifiers. MiXCR, applied by TCRdb to the 5' RACE reads, yields one record per CDR3 protein. In the table there are about 50,000 distinct CDR3 sequences, over 9.5% of which are singletons. Sequencing was carried out using whole blood. The rearrangement joins TRBV7-8 to TRBJ2-5, with 11 bases aligning to TRBD2. This TCR was sampled from an adult who was a healthcare worker with PCR-confirmed SARS-CoV-2 infection or an uninfected control (not recorded which). CDR3: CASSYLGLADLQETQYF. The CDR3 DNA is TGTGCCAGCAGTTATTTGGGACTAGCGGATCTCCAAGAGACCCAGTACTTC.